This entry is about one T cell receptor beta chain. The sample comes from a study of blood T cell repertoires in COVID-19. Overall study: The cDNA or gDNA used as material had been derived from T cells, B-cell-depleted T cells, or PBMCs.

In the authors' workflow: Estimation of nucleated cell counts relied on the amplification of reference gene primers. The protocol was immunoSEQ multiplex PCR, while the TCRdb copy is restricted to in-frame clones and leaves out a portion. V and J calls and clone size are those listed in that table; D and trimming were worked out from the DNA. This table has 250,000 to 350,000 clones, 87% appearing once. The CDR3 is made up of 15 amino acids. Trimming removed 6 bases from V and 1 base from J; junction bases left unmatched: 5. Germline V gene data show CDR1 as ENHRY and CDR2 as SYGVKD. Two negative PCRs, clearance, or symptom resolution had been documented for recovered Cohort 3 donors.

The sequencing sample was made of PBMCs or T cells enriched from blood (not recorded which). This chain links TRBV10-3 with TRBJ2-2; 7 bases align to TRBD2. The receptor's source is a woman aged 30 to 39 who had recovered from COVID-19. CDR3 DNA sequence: TGTGCCATCAGCGGACTAGGAGGGAACACCGGGGAGCTGTTTTTT. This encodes CAISGLGGNTGELFF.